What follows is one T cell receptor (beta chain) and its context. The sample comes from a study of blood T cell repertoires in COVID-19. Germline CDR1 is MDHEN and CDR2 is SYDVKM. This CDR3 has 16 residues. With 5 bases clipped from V and 4 bases from J, the junction kept 6 bases outside the gene matches. Enrolment of Seattle patients took place during active infection, and they were followed longitudinally. Assay used: immunoSEQ multiplex PCR; TCRdb lists only in-frame clones, some missing. Altogether some 350,000 clones are present, roughly 90% being singletons, with the ten largest covering 7.3%. J is TRBJ2-1 and V is TRBV28; 12 bases are a match to TRBD2. The sequence came from a woman in her 70s with COVID-19, enrolled during active disease. The sample taken for sequencing was peripheral blood. CDR3: CASSLGLAGPYNEQFF. The CDR3 nucleotides read TGTGCCAGCAGTCTCGGACTAGCGGGACCGTACAATGAGCAGTTCTTC.